The clone carrying this TCR beta chain was counted a single time. The data belong to a study of shared clonotypes between healthy human individuals. Each unsorted PBMC replicate got 300 ng genomic DNA, tens of thousands of genomes. The protocol was immunoSEQ multiplex PCR, while the TCRdb copy is restricted to in-frame clones and leaves out a portion. The data contain fewer than 650,000 clones, roughly 79% of them seen just once; the ten biggest clones take up approximately 12%. There were only Caucasian adults among the donors, and all lived in Nashville, Tennessee. The CDR3 has 16 amino acids. Germline CDR1 reads GTSNPN; CDR2 reads SVGIG (reference sequence). V dropped 2 bases and J dropped 1 base, with 12 bases sitting between them.

The clonotype originates from a middle-aged woman in good health. Some clones in this sample may be carry-over from other donors' samples. The chain uses TRBV30 and TRBJ2-6; D is perhaps TRBD2 (5 bases). The sequencing sample was made of PBMCs. CDR3 residues: CAWSSSLGSGANVLTF. CDR3 coding DNA: TGTGCCTGGAGTTCTAGCTTAGGTTCTGGGGCCAACGTCCTGACTTTC.